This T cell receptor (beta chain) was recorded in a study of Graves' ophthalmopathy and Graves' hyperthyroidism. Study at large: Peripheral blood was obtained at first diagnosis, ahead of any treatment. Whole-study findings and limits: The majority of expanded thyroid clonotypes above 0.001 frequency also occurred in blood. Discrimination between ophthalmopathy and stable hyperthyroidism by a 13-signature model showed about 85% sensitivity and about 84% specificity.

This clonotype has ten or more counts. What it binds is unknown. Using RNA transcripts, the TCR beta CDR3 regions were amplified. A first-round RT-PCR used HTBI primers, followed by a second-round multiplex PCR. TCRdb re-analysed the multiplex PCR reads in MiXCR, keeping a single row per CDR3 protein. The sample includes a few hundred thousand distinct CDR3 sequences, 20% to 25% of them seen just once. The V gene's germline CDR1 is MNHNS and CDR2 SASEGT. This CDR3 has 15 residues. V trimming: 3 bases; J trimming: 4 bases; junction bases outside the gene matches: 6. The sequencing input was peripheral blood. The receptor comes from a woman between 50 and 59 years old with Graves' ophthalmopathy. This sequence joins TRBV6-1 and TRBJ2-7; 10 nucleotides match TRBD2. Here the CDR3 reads CASSDAGLAVYEQYF. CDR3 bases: TGTGCCAGCAGTGACGCAGGACTAGCGGTTTACGAGCAGTACTTC.